The 22 T cell receptor beta chains in this list originate from one sample, sequenced in a study of blood T cell repertoires in COVID-19. Data came from immunoSEQ multiplex PCR; TCRdb stores just in-frame clones and leaves some out. This sample yields about 210,000 clones, of which around 80% are seen a single time; over 7% belongs to the top ten. Input material: peripheral blood. These TCRs come from a woman aged 70-85 years with acute or convalescent COVID-19.

The chain links TRBV30 to TRBJ1-1; a possible D gene is TRBD1 (5 bases). V gave up 0 bases and J gave up 1 base, with 6 bases separating them. Germline CDR1 GTSNPN, CDR2 SVGIG (reference sequence). CDR3 size: 13 residues. CDR3 loop: CAWSVGANTEAFF. CDR3 sequence (DNA): TGTGCCTGGAGTGTAGGGGCGAACACTGAAGCTTTCTTT.

This chain uses TRBV4-3 with TRBJ2-1; TRBD2 matches at 15 bases. V shed 4 bases and J 7 bases; nucleotides not matched to a gene: 8. The CDR3 length is 17 residues. Germline loops: CDR1 LGHNA, CDR2 YSLEER. CDR3 nucleotide sequence: TGCGCCAGCAGCCCCATTCTCGGGACTAGCGGGGGGAATGAGCAGTTCTTC. This encodes CASSPILGTSGGNEQFF.

This clone counts as medium-sized (0.01 to 0.1%). The chain recombines TRBV12-3 or TRBV12-4 with TRBJ1-2; D is possibly TRBD1 (6 bases). Trimming took off 2 bases at V and 8 bases at J, with 9 bases between the two ends. The CDR3 is 12 residues long. DNA of the CDR3: TGTGCCAGCAGTTTAAGTAGGGGGGGCTACACCTTC. Amino acid sequence: CASSLSRGGYTF.

This clone has a single count. The chain uses TRBV10-3 and TRBJ2-7, with TRBD1 matching 7 bases. CDR1 is ENHRY and CDR2 is SYGVKD in the germline V gene. The trim removed 2 bases at V and 5 bases at J, leaving 6 bases unmatched. CDR3 length: 14 amino acids. The CDR3 spells CAISENRGNNEQYF. For the CDR3, the DNA is TGTGCCATCAGTGAGAACAGGGGAAACAACGAGCAGTACTTC.

The chain uses TRBV4-1 and TRBJ1-6, with 11 bases lining up with TRBD1. The CDR3 contains 16 residues. Germline V gene data show CDR1 as MGHRA and CDR2 as YSYEKL. V shed 0 bases, J shed 12 bases, and the junction held 7 bases outside the gene matches. The CDR3 loop reads CASSQDPGGTGGPLHF. The CDR3 bases are TGCGCCAGCAGCCAAGATCCAGGAGGGACAGGGGGACCCCTCCACTTT.

The genes are TRBV9 and TRBJ2-5, with 11 bases lining up with TRBD2. Germline-derived CDR1 and CDR2 are SGDLS and YYNGEE. This CDR3 spans 17 amino acids. After removal of 6 bases from V and 5 bases from J, the junction contained 15 bases not matched to a gene. The chain's CDR3 is CASTPSGGPPAQETQYF. The CDR3 DNA sequence: TGTGCCAGCACGCCTAGCGGGGGGCCCCCGGCCCAGGAGACCCAGTACTTC.

This clone was seen more than once but under ten times. This sequence joins TRBV3-1 (or the pseudogene TRBV3-2) and TRBJ2-7; D remains unclear. This CDR3 comprises 13 residues. Germline-derived CDR1 and CDR2 are LGHDT and YNNKEL (reference sequence). Trimming removed 2 bases from V and 2 bases from J, with 7 bases in between. The DNA of the CDR3 is TGTGCCAGCAGCCAAAGGAGCACCTACGAGCAGTACTTC. This sequence encodes CASSQRSTYEQYF.

This sequence joins TRBV18 and TRBJ1-1; no reliable D call. The length of the CDR3 is 13 residues. V shed 3 bases and J shed 8 bases, with 13 bases lying between them. Looked up from germline, CDR1 is KGHSH and CDR2 is LQKENI. The CDR3 loop reads CASSPGSDLEAFF. CDR3 nucleotides: TGTGCCAGCTCACCGGGATCGGACTTAGAAGCTTTCTTT.

This clone was found a few times. The chain combines TRBV11-2 with TRBJ2-7; D is possibly TRBD2 (5 bases). Germline V lookup: CDR1 SGHAT, CDR2 FQNNGV. The length of the CDR3 is 14 residues. V gave up 0 bases and J gave up 3 bases, with 9 bases separating them. The CDR3 here is CASSLEGGYYEQYV. The CDR3 DNA reads as TGTGCCAGCAGCTTAGAGGGCGGGTACTACGAGCAGTACGTC.

The chain is built from TRBV5-1 and TRBJ2-3; 12 bases line up with TRBD2. Germline V lookup: CDR1 SGHRS, CDR2 YFSETQ. V shed 4 bases and J 3 bases; nucleotides not matched to a gene: 6. The CDR3 covers 16 residues. The CDR3 bases are TGCGCCAGCAGCCCGGGACTAGCGGGCCCAACAGATACGCAGTATTTT. Its protein is CASSPGLAGPTDTQYF.

This clone was seen at least ten times. The rearrangement links TRBV5-1 to TRBJ1-6; TRBD1 agrees at 7 bases. The CDR3 runs 14 residues. J was trimmed by 6 bases and V by 4 bases; bases with no gene match: 4. The germline V gene encodes CDR1 SGHRS and CDR2 YFSETQ. DNA of the CDR3: TGCGCCAGCAGCCCGACAGGGCCTAATTCACCCCTCCACTTT. This translates into CASSPTGPNSPLHF.

This chain joins TRBV15 and TRBJ2-3, with 9 bases aligning to TRBD2. Germline V gene data show CDR1 as LNHNV and CDR2 as YYDKDF (reference sequence). With 5 bases clipped from V and 7 bases from J, the junction kept 13 bases outside the gene matches. The CDR3 runs 16 residues. The CDR3 loop is CATSRERAGGLHTQYF. CDR3 in DNA: TGTGCCACCAGCCGCGAACGAGCGGGGGGCCTACATACGCAGTATTTT.

The rearrangement links TRBV21-1 to TRBJ2-1; the D call of TRBD1 is as the table states it, not checked on the DNA. TRBV21-1 is a known pseudogene. CDR3 length: 16 residues. The CDR3 DNA follows: TGTGCCAGCAGCAAAAGGGGGACAGGGGGCACCGATGAGCAGTTCTTC. Protein product: CASSKRGTGGTDEQFF.

The V gene is TRBV19, the J gene TRBJ1-4; D is uncertain. This CDR3 region has 12 residues. Germline CDR1 is LNHDA and CDR2 is SQIVND (reference sequence). Trimming took off 4 bases at V and 12 bases at J, with 12 bases between the two ends. In DNA form, the CDR3 reads TGTGCCAGTAGTACCTCTGCCGGGGAACTGTTTTTT. It specifies CASSTSAGELFF.

This chain joins TRBV24-1 and TRBJ1-1; 10 bases are a match to TRBD1. There are 15 residues in the CDR3. J gave up 10 bases and V 3 bases, and 10 bases lay outside the gene matches. From germline, CDR1 is KGHDR and CDR2 SFDVKD. The CDR3 protein is CATSDTGTGDGGAFF. In DNA, the CDR3 is TGTGCCACCAGTGATACCGGGACAGGGGATGGAGGAGCTTTCTTT.

The J gene is TRBJ1-6, the V gene TRBV5-1, with D perhaps TRBD1 (6 bases). The CDR3 spans 14 residues. V lost 3 bases and J 7 bases, leaving 11 bases between the germline ends. The germline gives CDR1 SGHRS, CDR2 YFSETQ. CDR3: CASSSGGHNSPLHF. In nucleotides, the CDR3 is TGCGCCAGCAGCTCGGGGGGGCACAATTCACCCCTCCACTTT.

J is TRBJ2-7 and V is TRBV7-7, with TRBD2 as a possible D gene (6 bases). The CDR3 contains 16 residues. Germline V gene lookup returns CDR1 SSHAT and CDR2 FNYEAQ (reference sequence). Trimming took off 8 bases at V and 6 bases at J, with 26 bases between the two ends. This chain's CDR3 is CASCWGGGTGGPEQYV. As DNA, the CDR3 is TGTGCCAGCTGCTGGGGTGGGGGGACTGGGGGTCCCGAGCAGTACGTC.

The J gene is TRBJ1-4, the V gene TRBV10-2; TRBD1 might be the D (6 bases). Trimming took 3 bases from V and 8 from J, leaving 13 bases between them. Germline lookup yields CDR1 WSHSY and CDR2 SAAADI. This CDR3 is built from 14 residues. The CDR3 coding sequence is TGCGCCAGCAGTGATGGCAGGGGACGAGAAAAACTGTTTTTT. Residues: CASSDGRGREKLFF.

This clone was seen only a few times. The rearrangement uses TRBV9 and TRBJ1-1, with D hard to call. V dropped 0 bases and J dropped 7 bases, with 13 bases sitting between them. CDR1 is SGDLS and CDR2 is YYNGEE in the germline V gene. This CDR3 contains 14 residues. The CDR3 bases are TGTGCCAGCAGCGTAGTCGCAGGTGGAGGTGAAGCTTTCTTT. This gives the protein CASSVVAGGGEAFF.

The J gene is TRBJ2-7, the V gene TRBV6-5; 11 bases match TRBD2. The CDR3 has 15 residues. The germline gives CDR1 MNHEY, CDR2 SVGAGI. Trimming took 5 bases from V and 3 from J; bases not matched to a gene: 6. The CDR3 region is CASSQWTSGRYEQYV. The CDR3 DNA reads TGTGCCAGCAGTCAATGGACTAGCGGGCGCTACGAGCAGTACGTC.

V usage is TRBV5-1 and J usage is TRBJ2-2; possibly TRBD2 for D (6 bases). From germline, CDR1 is SGHRS and CDR2 YFSETQ. This CDR3 contains 14 residues. Between the trimmed V and J ends, which lost 5 bases and 6 bases, there was a span of 14 bases. The CDR3 nucleotides are TGCGCCAGCAGTGATGGAGGGCGGGCCGGGGAGCTGTTTTTT. It codes for CASSDGGRAGELFF.

V and J are TRBV5-8 and TRBJ1-5, with TRBD1 matching 7 bases. The CDR3 has 13 amino acids. V lost 4 bases, J lost 6 bases, and 4 bases stayed unmatched. Germline CDR1 SGHTS, CDR2 YDEGEE. The CDR3 here is CASSLDRAQPQHF. The CDR3 DNA is TGTGCCAGCAGCCTCGACAGGGCTCAGCCCCAGCATTTT.